The source of this T cell receptor (beta chain) is a study of blood T cell repertoires in COVID-19. TCRdb keeps only in-frame clones here, not all; method: immunoSEQ multiplex PCR. The data show hundreds of thousands of clones, with around nine tenths seen just once and about 1.5% held by the top ten. The sequenced material came from PBMCs or T cells enriched from blood (not recorded which). The source is a woman aged 45-65 years who had recovered from COVID-19.

The CDR3: CASSLDGSWTGELFF. DNA for the CDR3: TGTGCCAGCAGCTTAGATGGGAGTTGGACCGGGGAGCTGTTTTTT. The genes are TRBV7-2 and TRBJ2-2, with a weak D call TRBD2 (5 bases). The germline V gene has CDR1 SGHTA and CDR2 FQGNSA. The V and J ends lost 1 base and 5 bases respectively, with 11 bases between them. The CDR3 is 15 residues long.